These 31 T cell receptor beta chains were sequenced from one sample in a study of OX40 agonist ivuxolimab in advanced cancers. This table comes from immunoSEQ multiplex PCR, and its TCRdb copy is limited to in-frame clones, with some not included. The sample carries around 92,000 clones, 93% recorded once. The specimen comprised CD4+ or CD8+ T cells sorted from blood, sampled in a trial of the OX40 agonist ivuxolimab. Receptor source: an adult with an advanced solid tumor such as melanoma, head and neck, liver or kidney cancer.

The CDR3 reads CASSESMGGQPQHF. The CDR3 DNA is TGTGCCAGCAGTGAAAGCATGGGGGGCCAGCCCCAGCATTTT. This chain joins TRBV2 and TRBJ1-5; a possible D gene is TRBD1 (6 bases). Germline loops: CDR1 SNHLY, CDR2 FYNNEI. V gave up 2 bases and J gave up 7 bases, with 12 bases separating them. This CDR3 has 14 residues.

This chain joins TRBV6-5 and TRBJ2-5; D call uncertain. The length of the CDR3 is 14 residues. Germline values: CDR1 MNHEY, CDR2 SVGAGI. Between the trimmed V and J ends, which lost 5 bases and 5 bases, there was a span of 15 bases. Written as DNA, the CDR3 is TGTGCCAGCAGTCAGACATTCGTCGCGGAGACCCAGTACTTC. Residues: CASSQTFVAETQYF.

This chain joins TRBV6-1 and TRBJ2-7, with no clear D. The CDR3 contains 12 residues. Germline CDR1 is MNHNS and CDR2 is SASEGT. V was cut by 10 bases and J by 0 bases, with 10 bases left in between. The CDR3 bases are TGTGCCACCGCCCTCCACTCCTACGAGCAGTACTTC. Amino acid sequence: CATALHSYEQYF.

The chain has TRBV4-1 and TRBJ2-1, with D possibly being TRBD2 (5 bases). CDR1 MGHRA and CDR2 YSYEKL come from the germline V gene. The CDR3 totals 16 residues. V dropped 1 base and J dropped 5 bases, with 15 bases sitting between them. CDR3 amino acids: CASSQGRPAGHNEQFF. The CDR3 DNA follows: TGCGCCAGCAGCCAAGGGAGGCCCGCGGGCCACAATGAGCAGTTCTTC.

The chain is built from TRBV5-1 and TRBJ1-1; 7 nucleotides line up with TRBD1. The germline CDR1 and CDR2 sequences are SGHRS and YFSETQ. J was trimmed by 1 base and V by 5 bases; bases with no gene match: 5. The CDR3 loop spans 14 amino acids. The CDR3 DNA sequence: TGCGCCAGCAGGTGGGGACAGACGAACACTGAAGCTTTCTTT. It translates to CASRWGQTNTEAFF.

The gene calls are TRBV25-1 and TRBJ1-3, with TRBD1 matching 7 bases. Germline V lookup: CDR1 MGHDK, CDR2 SYGVNS. The V segment lost 4 bases and the J segment 2 bases; nucleotides outside the gene matches: 2. This CDR3 comprises 14 residues. CDR3 residues: CASSGQGAGNTIYF. CDR3 bases: TGTGCCAGCAGTGGACAGGGAGCTGGAAACACCATATATTTT.

The V and J genes are TRBV6-5 and TRBJ1-5; a weak D match, TRBD1 (6 bases). The CDR3 contains 15 residues. The V gene lost 2 bases and the J gene lost 6 bases, with 14 bases spanning the gap. Per germline, CDR1 MNHEY and CDR2 SVGAGI. CDR3 residues: CASSYVQGIGQPQHF. CDR3 sequence (DNA): TGTGCCAGCAGTTACGTCCAGGGGATAGGTCAGCCCCAGCATTTT.

The chain has TRBV28 and TRBJ1-3; D is possibly TRBD1 (6 bases). This CDR3 contains 15 residues. Trimming took off 2 bases at V and 4 bases at J, with 12 bases between the two ends. Germline CDR1 MDHEN, CDR2 SYDVKM. The CDR3 region has the DNA TGTGCCAGCAGTTTAGGGGGGGGGCCCGGAAACACCATATATTTT. Amino acids: CASSLGGGPGNTIYF.

V is TRBV7-3 and J is TRBJ2-2; 7 nucleotides line up with TRBD2. This CDR3 is built from 15 residues. After removal of 1 base from V and 4 bases from J, the junction contained 3 bases not matched to a gene. The germline V gene encodes CDR1 SGHTA and CDR2 FQGTGA. CDR3 sequence reads: CASSLIREGTGELFF. The CDR3 DNA reads as TGTGCCAGCAGCTTAATCAGGGAGGGCACCGGGGAGCTGTTTTTT.

Regarding this clone: At the DNA level, this CDR3 is encoded by other sequences in the same sample as well. V and J are TRBV19 and TRBJ2-3; the D is unclear. CDR1 is LNHDA, CDR2 SQIVND, per germline (reference sequence). The CDR3 has 11 amino acids. Trimming shortened V by 6 bases and J by 1 base, and 2 bases separated the two germline ends. CDR3 sequence reads: CASRRTDTQYF. The CDR3 DNA reads as TGTGCCAGTAGACGCACAGATACGCAGTATTTT.

The chain couples TRBV6-1 to TRBJ1-2; D is ambiguous. V was trimmed by 2 bases and J by 8 bases, leaving 15 bases between them. Per germline, CDR1 MNHNS and CDR2 SASEGT. This CDR3 is 14 amino acids long. In nucleotides, the CDR3 is TGTGCCAGCAGTGAAAGTAGGGCTCTAAAGGGCTACACCTTC. As protein: CASSESRALKGYTF.

This clone occurred once. The J gene is TRBJ1-2, the V gene TRBV7-9, with 7 positions matching TRBD1. CDR3 length equals 12 residues. Germline-derived CDR1 and CDR2 are SEHNR and FQNEAQ (reference sequence). V was clipped by 5 bases and J by 6 bases; unmatched bases: 3. CDR3 DNA sequence: TGTGCCAGCAGCCTCACAGGGGATGGCTACACCTTC. Translated: CASSLTGDGYTF.

The genes are TRBV12-5 and TRBJ1-1, with D uncertain. This CDR3 is 13 amino acids long. Germline values: CDR1 LGHNT, CDR2 FRNRAP. V gave up 2 bases and J gave up 5 bases, with 9 bases separating them. CDR3 in DNA: TGTGCTAGTGGTTTGAGAATGGGTACTGAAGCTTTCTTT. Translating it yields CASGLRMGTEAFF.

This chain joins TRBV5-1 and TRBJ2-2, with 7 bases identical to TRBD2. This CDR3 is built from 13 residues. Looked up from germline, CDR1 is SGHRS and CDR2 is YFSETQ. Trimming at V came to 4 bases and at J to 7 bases, leaving 4 bases not matched to a gene. CDR3 amino acids: CASSPTSVGELFF. The CDR3 bases are TGCGCCAGCAGCCCAACTAGCGTCGGGGAGCTGTTTTTT. The full variable domain, its missing parts supplied by reference TRBV5-1 and TRBJ2-2, is KAGVTQTPRYLIKTRGQQVTLSCSPISGHRSVSWYQQTPGQGLQFLFEYFSETQRNKGNFPGRFSGRQFSNSRSEMNVSTLELGDSALYLCASSPTSVGELFFGEGSRLTVL.

The genes are TRBV5-1 and TRBJ1-4; D remains ambiguous. Germline V gene lookup returns CDR1 SGHRS and CDR2 YFSETQ. The CDR3 covers 17 residues. The V gene lost 4 bases and the J gene lost 0 bases, with 16 bases spanning the gap. CDR3 amino acids: CASSLGLVAATNEKLFF. The DNA of the CDR3 is TGCGCCAGCAGCCTCGGATTAGTTGCCGCAACTAATGAAAAACTGTTTTTT.

The V and J genes are TRBV4-1 and TRBJ2-1, with 9 bases lining up with TRBD1. Trimming at V came to 4 bases and at J to 2 bases, leaving 3 bases not matched to a gene. This CDR3 has 15 residues. Germline assignment: CDR1 MGHRA and CDR2 YSYEKL. CDR3 residues: CASSLDRGAYNEQFF. As DNA, the CDR3 is TGCGCCAGCAGCCTGGACAGGGGAGCCTACAATGAGCAGTTCTTC.

The genes are TRBV6-6 and TRBJ2-7; perhaps TRBD1 as D (5 bases). Trimming removed 4 bases at V and 1 base at J, with 14 bases between. The CDR3 contains 15 residues. Germline-derived CDR1 and CDR2 are MNHNY and SVGAGI (reference sequence). CDR3 DNA sequence: TGTGCCAGCAGTTCTCCTCCAGACAGTTCCTACGAGCAGTACTTC. Translating gives CASSSPPDSSYEQYF.

The V gene is TRBV7-2, the J gene TRBJ2-7; no definite D call. CDR3 length: 15 residues. Germline V lookup: CDR1 SGHTA, CDR2 FQGNSA. The V and J ends lost 2 bases and 0 bases respectively, with 11 bases between them. Here the CDR3 reads CASSLPLRSSYEQYF. CDR3 nucleotide sequence: TGTGCCAGCAGCTTACCACTCAGGAGCTCCTACGAGCAGTACTTC.

This chain links TRBV9 with TRBJ2-7, with 11 bases fitting TRBD2. The CDR3 spans 16 residues. The V segment lost 3 bases and the J segment 4 bases; nucleotides outside the gene matches: 9. Germline CDR1 SGDLS, CDR2 YYNGEE. The CDR3, as DNA: TGTGCCAGCAGCGCAACCAACGGGACTAGCGGATACGAGCAGTACGTC. It encodes CASSATNGTSGYEQYV.

In DNA, the CDR3 is TGTGCCAGCAGCTTGCGCGGGAGAGGAGAGACCCAGTACTTC. Translated, it gives CASSLRGRGETQYF. The chain recombines TRBV5-6 with TRBJ2-5; 7 nucleotides align to TRBD2. Germline-derived CDR1 and CDR2 are SGHDT and YYEEEE. The CDR3 is 14 residues long. The V segment lost 1 base and the J segment 4 bases; nucleotides outside the gene matches: 4.

J is TRBJ2-7 and V is TRBV7-9; 7 bases fit TRBD1. The CDR3 spans 15 residues. V shed 1 base, J shed 7 bases, and the junction held 10 bases outside the gene matches. Germline-derived CDR1 and CDR2 are SEHNR and FQNEAQ (reference sequence). For the CDR3, the DNA is TGTGCCAGCAGCTTAGGAGCAGGGGGTCCTAATGAGCAGTACTTC. Its translation is CASSLGAGGPNEQYF.

This chain joins TRBV4-1 and TRBJ2-4, with unresolved D. The V end lost 0 bases, the J end lost 1 base, and 7 bases lay between the germline ends. CDR1 is MGHRA and CDR2 is YSYEKL in the germline V gene. The CDR3 length is 15 residues. In DNA, the CDR3 is TGCGCCAGCAGCCAAGAGTTCGATGCCAAAAACATTCAGTACTTC. This translates into CASSQEFDAKNIQYF.

The gene calls are TRBV9 and TRBJ1-4; TRBD1 aligns across 8 bases. Germline trimming cut 4 bases from V and 3 bases from J; bases unmatched to any gene: 2. This CDR3 is 14 amino acids long. Germline CDR1 and CDR2: SGDLS and YYNGEE. CDR3 in DNA: TGTGCCAGCAGCCCGACAGGGGCTAATGAAAAACTGTTTTTT. This gives the protein CASSPTGANEKLFF.

This clone was seen more than once but under ten times. The chain is built from TRBV5-1 and TRBJ2-3; 7 positions match TRBD2. Trimming cost V 1 base and J 6 bases; bases outside gene matches: 5. This CDR3 contains 14 residues. CDR1 is SGHRS, CDR2 YFSETQ, per germline. CDR3 sequence reads: CASSLLSGEDTQYF. The CDR3 region has the DNA TGCGCCAGCAGCTTGCTCAGCGGGGAGGATACGCAGTATTTT.

This clone occurred a few times. The chain employs TRBV2 and TRBJ2-3; TRBD2 matches 8 bases. Germline V gives CDR1 SNHLY, CDR2 FYNNEI. The CDR3 is made up of 13 amino acids. V shed 7 bases and J 4 bases; nucleotides not matched to a gene: 4. CDR3 loop: CASKNGGADTQYF. CDR3 DNA: TGTGCCAGCAAGAACGGGGGGGCAGATACGCAGTATTTT.

This clone was detected a few times. The chain links TRBV6-5 to TRBJ2-5, with 10 bases matching TRBD2. The length of the CDR3 is 15 residues. With 2 bases clipped from V and 2 bases from J, the junction kept 2 bases outside the gene matches. Germline loops: CDR1 MNHEY, CDR2 SVGAGI. The CDR3 DNA is TGTGCCAGCAGTTACCTAGCGGGAGAGCAAGAGACCCAGTACTTC. Protein sequence: CASSYLAGEQETQYF.

The gene calls are TRBV7-2 and TRBJ2-3, with D possibly being TRBD2 (6 bases). Germline V gives CDR1 SGHTA, CDR2 FQGNSA. The CDR3 runs 15 residues. V lost 3 bases to trimming and J lost 4 bases, with 14 bases between them. The CDR3 DNA reads as TGTGCCAGCAGCTTTAATAGCGGCATACCAGATACGCAGTATTTT. This translates into CASSFNSGIPDTQYF.

The rearrangement links TRBV5-4 to TRBJ2-1, with D possibly being TRBD2 (5 bases). The CDR3 length is 16 residues. Trimming stripped 0 bases from V and 2 bases from J, with 12 bases between. Germline V gene data show CDR1 as SGHNT and CDR2 as YYREEE (reference sequence). The CDR3: CASSLGSGLPYNEQFF. In nucleotides, the CDR3 is TGTGCCAGCAGCTTGGGGTCGGGGTTGCCCTACAATGAGCAGTTCTTC.

The V and J genes are TRBV1 and TRBJ2-3; TRBD2, as called in the table, went unchecked against the DNA. TRBV1 has pseudogene status. The CDR3 contains 15 residues. In DNA, the CDR3 is TGCACCAGCCCGCTAGCGGGGGTCTCGTTGGATACGCAGTATTTT. Protein product: CTSPLAGVSLDTQYF.

This sequence joins TRBV5-5 and TRBJ2-3; D is uncertain. From germline, CDR1 is SGHKS and CDR2 YYEKEE (reference sequence). The CDR3 is made up of 13 amino acids. The ends were cut back, 6 bases at V and 2 bases at J, with 10 bases in the middle. CDR3 sequence: CASTSRTTDTQYF. The CDR3, as DNA: TGTGCCAGCACATCCAGAACCACAGATACGCAGTATTTT.

The genes are TRBV7-6 and TRBJ2-5, with D uncertain. From germline, CDR1 is SGHVS and CDR2 FNYEAQ. This CDR3 is 13 amino acids long. V was clipped by 1 base and J by 5 bases, with 8 bases between them. In DNA form, the CDR3 reads TGTGCCAGCAGCTTAGGGATTTGGGAGACCCAGTACTTC. Translation gives CASSLGIWETQYF.